The rows below give T cell receptor beta chains drawn from one sample of a study of vaccination and CD4 T cells after COVID-19. TCRdb re-analysed the PCR reads in MiXCR, keeping a single row per CDR3 protein. This table has about 15,000 distinct CDR3 sequences, 65% to 85% appearing once. Their antigens are not known. The sequencing used CD4+ T cells from blood, cultured in vitro, collected after SARS-CoV-2 vaccination. All receptors come from a human donor who received a COVID-19 vaccine. The CDR3 runs from the conserved cysteine through the conserved F or W. The D gene is left open where the match is weak. Size tells how often a clone was seen (once, few, many) or the class of an expanded clone, and some rows leave it out.

v_call: TRBV19
d_call: .
cdr3_length: 14
j_call: TRBJ1-2
clone_size: .
cdr3_nt: TGTGCCAGTAGTATAGACATGGACAGAAATGGCTACACCTTC
cdr3_aa: CASSIDMDRNGYTF

v_call: TRBV30
d_call: TRBD1
cdr3_length: 15
j_call: TRBJ1-1
clone_size: .
cdr3_nt: TGTGCCTGGAGTCCCGGGACAGGGATCAACACTGAAGCTTTCTTT
cdr3_aa: CAWSPGTGINTEAFF

v_call: TRBV7-9
d_call: TRBD2
cdr3_length: 19
j_call: TRBJ2-3
clone_size: few
cdr3_nt: TGTGCCAGCAGCACTCGGCGGGGGGGCGAGTCTACAGCAACAGATACGCAGTATTTT
cdr3_aa: CASSTRRGGESTATDTQYF

v_call: TRBV21-1
d_call: .
cdr3_length: 14
j_call: TRBJ1-5
clone_size: .
cdr3_nt: TGTGCCAGCAACAGGACCGCTAGCAATCAGCCCCAGCATTTT
cdr3_aa: CASNRTASNQPQHF

v_call: TRBV6-1
d_call: .
cdr3_length: 12
j_call: TRBJ1-5
clone_size: .
cdr3_nt: TGTGCCGCGGGGGCAGGGAATCGGCCCCAGCATTTT
cdr3_aa: CAAGAGNRPQHF

v_call: TRBV20-1
d_call: .
cdr3_length: 12
j_call: TRBJ2-3
clone_size: .
cdr3_nt: TGCAGTGCTAGAGGAGTTGGAGATACGCAGTATTTT
cdr3_aa: CSARGVGDTQYF

v_call: TRBV5-4
d_call: TRBD2
cdr3_length: 16
j_call: TRBJ2-3
clone_size: .
cdr3_nt: TGTGCCAGCAGCGAGACTAGCGGGGGGGAATCAGATACGCAGTATTTT
cdr3_aa: CASSETSGGESDTQYF

v_call: TRBV12-3/TRBV12-4
d_call: .
cdr3_length: 12
j_call: TRBJ1-2
clone_size: few
cdr3_nt: TGTGCCAGCAGTTCATGGGGTAATGGCTACACCTTC
cdr3_aa: CASSSWGNGYTF

v_call: TRBV2
d_call: .
cdr3_length: 14
j_call: TRBJ1-4
clone_size: .
cdr3_nt: TGTGCCAGCAGGGTGGGGCACAATAATGAAAAACTGTTTTTT
cdr3_aa: CASRVGHNNEKLFF

v_call: TRBV5-1
d_call: .
cdr3_length: 15
j_call: TRBJ1-2
clone_size: .
cdr3_nt: TGCGCCAGCAGCACCTCACAGGGCTCCCTATATGGCTACACCTTC
cdr3_aa: CASSTSQGSLYGYTF

v_call: TRBV25-1
d_call: TRBD1
cdr3_length: 13
j_call: TRBJ2-3
clone_size: .
cdr3_nt: TGTGCCAGCGGGACAGGAACATTTCGTACGCAGTATTTT
cdr3_aa: CASGTGTFRTQYF

v_call: TRBV25-1
d_call: TRBD1
cdr3_length: 15
j_call: TRBJ1-2
clone_size: .
cdr3_nt: TGTGCCAGCAGTGCGGGGGACAGGGGTAGCTATGGCTACACCTTC
cdr3_aa: CASSAGDRGSYGYTF

v_call: TRBV6-5
d_call: TRBD1
cdr3_length: 14
j_call: TRBJ1-1
clone_size: once
cdr3_nt: TGTGCCAGCAGCTACTACGGGACAGACGCTGAAGCTTTCTTT
cdr3_aa: CASSYYGTDAEAFF

v_call: TRBV29-1
d_call: TRBD1
cdr3_length: 13
j_call: TRBJ2-7
clone_size: .
cdr3_nt: TGCAGCGTCTCTCGAGGGACAGGAGGCGAGCAGTACTTC
cdr3_aa: CSVSRGTGGEQYF

v_call: TRBV5-1
d_call: TRBD1
cdr3_length: 16
j_call: TRBJ1-1
clone_size: .
cdr3_nt: TGCGCCAGCAGCTTGGTTGGAGACAGGGCGGACACTGAAGCTTTCTTT
cdr3_aa: CASSLVGDRADTEAFF

v_call: TRBV6-1
d_call: .
cdr3_length: 14
j_call: TRBJ1-3
clone_size: .
cdr3_nt: TGTGCCACCCAACCCCAGGGAATGGTGAACACCATATATTTT
cdr3_aa: CATQPQGMVNTIYF

v_call: TRBV9
d_call: TRBD1
cdr3_length: 16
j_call: TRBJ1-2
clone_size: .
cdr3_nt: TGTGCCAGCAGCGTAAGCCCTGGGCAGGGGGACCGTGGCTACACCTTC
cdr3_aa: CASSVSPGQGDRGYTF

v_call: TRBV5-5
d_call: .
cdr3_length: 14
j_call: TRBJ2-1
clone_size: .
cdr3_nt: TGTGCCAGCAGCTTGGGGGGGGCCCTCAATGAGCAGTTCTTC
cdr3_aa: CASSLGGALNEQFF

v_call: TRBV2
d_call: TRBD1
cdr3_length: 15
j_call: TRBJ1-1
clone_size: .
cdr3_nt: TGTGCCAGCAGTGGCCGGGACAGGTTGAACACTGAAGCTTTCTTT
cdr3_aa: CASSGRDRLNTEAFF

v_call: TRBV12-5
d_call: .
cdr3_length: 14
j_call: TRBJ1-2
clone_size: .
cdr3_nt: TGTGCCAGCACCCGCCTTTGGCCCCCGGGGGGCTACACCTTC
cdr3_aa: CASTRLWPPGGYTF

v_call: TRBV6-1
d_call: .
cdr3_length: 13
j_call: TRBJ1-3
clone_size: .
cdr3_nt: TGTGCCAGCAGTGAAGCGAAGGGATTACCCATATATTTT
cdr3_aa: CASSEAKGLPIYF

v_call: TRBV5-6
d_call: .
cdr3_length: 13
j_call: TRBJ2-3
clone_size: .
cdr3_nt: TGTGCCAGCAGCTTGTTCCAGGGAGATACGCAGTATTTT
cdr3_aa: CASSLFQGDTQYF

v_call: TRBV6-1
d_call: .
cdr3_length: 15
j_call: TRBJ1-4
clone_size: .
cdr3_nt: TGTGCCAGCAGTGACCCGGGGGGCTATAATGAAAAACTGTTTTTT
cdr3_aa: CASSDPGGYNEKLFF

v_call: TRBV30
d_call: .
cdr3_length: 11
j_call: TRBJ1-2
clone_size: .
cdr3_nt: TGTGCCTGGAGTGTAACGTTTGGCTACACCTTC
cdr3_aa: CAWSVTFGYTF

v_call: TRBV6-1
d_call: .
cdr3_length: 14
j_call: TRBJ1-1
clone_size: .
cdr3_nt: TGTGCCAGCAGCCGGGACGGATTGAACACTGAAGCTTTCTTT
cdr3_aa: CASSRDGLNTEAFF

v_call: TRBV6-2/TRBV6-3
d_call: .
cdr3_length: 11
j_call: TRBJ2-2
clone_size: once
cdr3_nt: TGTGCCAGCAGAACCGGTCCGGAGCTGTTTTTT
cdr3_aa: CASRTGPELFF

v_call: TRBV7-6
d_call: TRBD2
cdr3_length: 15
j_call: TRBJ2-5
clone_size: few
cdr3_nt: TGTGCCAGCAGCACCACTGCGGGGGATCGAGAGACCCAGTACTTC
cdr3_aa: CASSTTAGDRETQYF

v_call: TRBV10-2
d_call: .
cdr3_length: 11
j_call: TRBJ1-4
clone_size: .
cdr3_nt: TGCGCCAGCAGACTCAATGAAAAACTGTTTTTT
cdr3_aa: CASRLNEKLFF

v_call: TRBV19
d_call: .
cdr3_length: 12
j_call: TRBJ1-5
clone_size: .
cdr3_nt: TGTGCCAGTAGGAGGGGGGATCAGCCCCAGCATTTT
cdr3_aa: CASRRGDQPQHF

v_call: TRBV6-2/TRBV6-3
d_call: .
cdr3_length: 15
j_call: TRBJ2-1
clone_size: .
cdr3_nt: TGTGCCAGCAGTTACTCGGCCCGTACCTACAATGAGCAGTTCTTC
cdr3_aa: CASSYSARTYNEQFF

v_call: TRBV10-2
d_call: .
cdr3_length: 13
j_call: TRBJ1-5
clone_size: once
cdr3_nt: TGCGCCAGCAGGGCGGGGAGCAATCAGCCCCAGCATTTT
cdr3_aa: CASRAGSNQPQHF

v_call: TRBV20-1
d_call: .
cdr3_length: 12
j_call: TRBJ2-3
clone_size: .
cdr3_nt: TGCAGTGCTAGAGGGAGCACAGATACGCAGTATTTT
cdr3_aa: CSARGSTDTQYF

v_call: TRBV19
d_call: .
cdr3_length: 14
j_call: TRBJ1-5
clone_size: medium-sized
cdr3_nt: TGTGCCAGTAGTGGACAGCTTAGCAATCAGCCCCAGCATTTT
cdr3_aa: CASSGQLSNQPQHF

v_call: TRBV11-2
d_call: TRBD1
cdr3_length: 11
j_call: TRBJ2-7
clone_size: .
cdr3_nt: TGTGCCAGCAGCTGGGACAGTCGTCAGTACTTC
cdr3_aa: CASSWDSRQYF

v_call: TRBV19
d_call: TRBD1
cdr3_length: 14
j_call: TRBJ1-1
clone_size: few
cdr3_nt: TGTGCCAGTAGTTCCGACAGGGAAAACACTGAAGCTTTCTTT
cdr3_aa: CASSSDRENTEAFF

v_call: TRBV6-2/TRBV6-3
d_call: .
cdr3_length: 13
j_call: TRBJ2-2
clone_size: .
cdr3_nt: TGTGCCAGCAGTTTCTCGTGGACCGGGGAGCTGTTTTTT
cdr3_aa: CASSFSWTGELFF

v_call: TRBV24-1
d_call: TRBD1
cdr3_length: 17
j_call: TRBJ1-5
clone_size: .
cdr3_nt: TGTGCCACCAGTGATTTGGACAGGGAAAAGCGCAATCAGCCCCAGCATTTT
cdr3_aa: CATSDLDREKRNQPQHF

v_call: TRBV5-4
d_call: .
cdr3_length: 15
j_call: TRBJ1-6
clone_size: .
cdr3_nt: TGTGCCAGCAGCTTGGGAAGTTGGGCCAATTCACCCCTCCACTTT
cdr3_aa: CASSLGSWANSPLHF

v_call: TRBV20-1
d_call: TRBD1
cdr3_length: 16
j_call: TRBJ2-2
clone_size: .
cdr3_nt: TGCAGTGCTAGAAACCCCGGGACAGGGGGCACCGGGGAGCTGTTTTTT
cdr3_aa: CSARNPGTGGTGELFF

v_call: TRBV20-1
d_call: .
cdr3_length: 14
j_call: TRBJ2-3
clone_size: .
cdr3_nt: TGCAGTGCTAGAGGCATGAAGAGTACCGATACGCAGTATTTT
cdr3_aa: CSARGMKSTDTQYF

v_call: TRBV6-1
d_call: TRBD2
cdr3_length: 13
j_call: TRBJ2-3
clone_size: once
cdr3_nt: TGTGCCACCCGGGGGGGGCTCACAGATACGCAGTATTTT
cdr3_aa: CATRGGLTDTQYF

v_call: TRBV12-3/TRBV12-4
d_call: TRBD1
cdr3_length: 17
j_call: TRBJ1-6
clone_size: .
cdr3_nt: TGTGCCAGCAGTCGTGCGACAGGGGGCTCCTATAATTCACCCCTCCACTTT
cdr3_aa: CASSRATGGSYNSPLHF

v_call: TRBV24-1
d_call: .
cdr3_length: 16
j_call: TRBJ1-2
clone_size: .
cdr3_nt: TGTGCCACCAGTGATTTGAGAGGGGGGAGGGTCTATGGCTACACCTTC
cdr3_aa: CATSDLRGGRVYGYTF

v_call: TRBV12-3/TRBV12-4
d_call: .
cdr3_length: 14
j_call: TRBJ1-1
clone_size: few
cdr3_nt: TGTGCCAGCAGTTTTAGGCGTGGCGACACTGAAGCTTTCTTT
cdr3_aa: CASSFRRGDTEAFF

v_call: TRBV12-3/TRBV12-4
d_call: TRBD2
cdr3_length: 14
j_call: TRBJ2-3
clone_size: .
cdr3_nt: TGTGCCAGCAGCCGACTAGCGGACACAGATACGCAGTATTTT
cdr3_aa: CASSRLADTDTQYF

v_call: TRBV27
d_call: .
cdr3_length: 14
j_call: TRBJ1-1
clone_size: .
cdr3_nt: TGTGCCAGCAGTTTATCGACAGGGAACACTGAAGCTTTCTTT
cdr3_aa: CASSLSTGNTEAFF

v_call: TRBV7-9
d_call: TRBD1
cdr3_length: 16
j_call: TRBJ1-2
clone_size: .
cdr3_nt: TGTGCCAGCACCAACCTGGACAGGGAGGAACGATATGGCTACACCTTC
cdr3_aa: CASTNLDREERYGYTF

v_call: TRBV27
d_call: .
cdr3_length: 15
j_call: TRBJ2-5
clone_size: .
cdr3_nt: TGTGCCAGCAGTCCCTTGGGGGCAAGCGAGGAGACCCAGTACTTC
cdr3_aa: CASSPLGASEETQYF

v_call: TRBV12-3/TRBV12-4
d_call: .
cdr3_length: 13
j_call: TRBJ2-7
clone_size: .
cdr3_nt: TGTGCCAGTATAGGAGGACACCCCTACGAGCAGTACTTC
cdr3_aa: CASIGGHPYEQYF

v_call: TRBV30
d_call: TRBD1
cdr3_length: 13
j_call: TRBJ1-2
clone_size: .
cdr3_nt: TGTGCCTGGACAGGGGGCGCGGGGTATGGCTACACCTTC
cdr3_aa: CAWTGGAGYGYTF

v_call: TRBV9
d_call: TRBD1
cdr3_length: 15
j_call: TRBJ2-5
clone_size: .
cdr3_nt: TGTGCCAGCAGCGTAGGTCAGACAGGGGCCGAGACCCAGTACTTC
cdr3_aa: CASSVGQTGAETQYF

v_call: TRBV27
d_call: .
cdr3_length: 14
j_call: TRBJ1-5
clone_size: medium-sized
cdr3_nt: TGTGCCAGCAGTTTATCGAGGGGCAATCAGCCCCAGCATTTT
cdr3_aa: CASSLSRGNQPQHF

v_call: TRBV5-1
d_call: TRBD2
cdr3_length: 18
j_call: TRBJ2-2
clone_size: .
cdr3_nt: TGCGCCAGCAGCTTGCATGGGCTAGCGGGGCTTTATGGCGGGGAGCTGTTTTTT
cdr3_aa: CASSLHGLAGLYGGELFF